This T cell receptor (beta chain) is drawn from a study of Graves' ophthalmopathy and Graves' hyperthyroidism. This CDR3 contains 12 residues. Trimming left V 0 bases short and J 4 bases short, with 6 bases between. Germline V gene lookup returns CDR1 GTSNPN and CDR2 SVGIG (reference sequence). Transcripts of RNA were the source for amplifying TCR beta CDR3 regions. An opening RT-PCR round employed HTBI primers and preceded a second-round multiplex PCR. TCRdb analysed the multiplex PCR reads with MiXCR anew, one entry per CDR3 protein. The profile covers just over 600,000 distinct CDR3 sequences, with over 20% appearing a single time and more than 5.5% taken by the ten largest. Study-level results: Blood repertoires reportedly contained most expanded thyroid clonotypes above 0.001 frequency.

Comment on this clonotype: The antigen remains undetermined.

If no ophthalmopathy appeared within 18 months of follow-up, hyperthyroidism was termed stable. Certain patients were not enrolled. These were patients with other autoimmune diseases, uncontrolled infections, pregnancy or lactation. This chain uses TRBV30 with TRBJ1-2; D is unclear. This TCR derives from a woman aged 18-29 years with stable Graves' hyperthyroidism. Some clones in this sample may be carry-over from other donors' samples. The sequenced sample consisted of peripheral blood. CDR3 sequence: CAWSVAIYGYTF. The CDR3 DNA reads TGTGCCTGGAGTGTCGCGATCTATGGCTACACCTTC.